The clone carrying this T cell receptor (beta chain) appeared a few times. Its matching antigen is unknown. The germline gives CDR1 MNHEY, CDR2 SVGAGI. This CDR3 comprises 11 residues. V lost 6 bases and J 5 bases, leaving 8 bases between the germline ends. These data are taken from a study of cytomegalovirus exposure and HLA in healthy donors. The PCR made use of 60 Vbeta and 13 Jbeta primers. The repertoire was sequenced with immunoSEQ multiplex PCR; TCRdb's copy has only in-frame clones and lacks some. The sample lists about 210,000 clones, more than 70% occurring once. Overall study results and limits: A further, later analysis showed that HLA-associated TCR beta chains (compared with equally common others) were more clonally expanded. The sole available immune exposure information was CMV serostatus. Rare TCR sequences predominated, though certain public TCRs were found in many donors.

The clonotype comes from a boy younger than 18 in good health and CMV-seronegative. The sample consisted of PBMCs. The chain links TRBV6-5 to TRBJ2-7; D gene ambiguous. The CDR3 DNA is TGTGCCAGCAGCCAAACTAACGAGCAGTACTTC. This gives the protein CASSQTNEQYF.